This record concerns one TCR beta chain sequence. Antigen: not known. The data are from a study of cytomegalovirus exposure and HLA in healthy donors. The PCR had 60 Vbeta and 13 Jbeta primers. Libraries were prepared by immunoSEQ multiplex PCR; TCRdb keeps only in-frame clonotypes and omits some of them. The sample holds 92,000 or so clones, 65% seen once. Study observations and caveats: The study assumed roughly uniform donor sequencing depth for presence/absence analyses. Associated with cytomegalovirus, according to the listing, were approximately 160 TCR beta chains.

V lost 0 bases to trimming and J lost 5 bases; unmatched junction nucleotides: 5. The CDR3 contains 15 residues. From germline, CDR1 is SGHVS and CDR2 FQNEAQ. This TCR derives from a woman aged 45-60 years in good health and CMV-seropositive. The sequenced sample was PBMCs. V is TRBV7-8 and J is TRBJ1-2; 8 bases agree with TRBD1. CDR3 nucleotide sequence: TGTGCCAGCAGCTTAGCCTCAGGGGGCGGGTATGGCTACACCTTC. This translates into CASSLASGGGYGYTF.